Following are 8 T cell receptor beta chains from one sample sequenced in a study of CD8 T cells in ankylosing spondylitis. TCRdb analysed the 5' RACE reads with MiXCR anew, one entry per CDR3 protein. The sample lists around 120,000 distinct CDR3 sequences, approximately 14% seen once, with about 2.7% in the top ten. Material for sequencing was blood, either unsorted or a sorted T cell fraction (not recorded which). These receptors were taken from a female donor with ankylosing spondylitis or in good health (not recorded which).

This clonotype has at least ten counts. Written as DNA, the CDR3 is TGTGCCAGCAGGGACCAACCCCCGGGGAACTTGCCCCTGGAGGGCTACACCTTC. As protein: CASRDQPPGNLPLEGYTF. V is TRBV12-3 or TRBV12-4 and J is TRBJ1-2; D is unclear. This CDR3 comprises 18 residues. Trimming took 6 bases from V and 8 from J, leaving 31 bases between them.

There are many counts of this clonotype. The rearrangement joins TRBV30 to TRBJ2-1; 7 bases match TRBD2. With V trimmed by 2 bases and J by 8 bases, 9 bases remained unmatched. Germline V gives CDR1 GTSNPN, CDR2 SVGIG (reference sequence). CDR3 length equals 14 residues. The CDR3 sequence: CAWSNGRPEDEQFF. The CDR3 DNA reads TGTGCCTGGAGTAACGGGAGGCCAGAGGATGAGCAGTTCTTC. The full variable domain, its missing parts supplied by reference TRBV30 and TRBJ2-1, is SQTIHQWPATLVQPVGSPLSLECTVEGTSNPNLYWYRQAAGRGLQLLFYSVGIGQISSEVPQNLSASRPQDRQFILSSKKLLLSDSGFYLCAWSNGRPEDEQFFGPGTRLTVL.

This clonotype occurred a few times. The chain employs TRBV7-2 and TRBJ1-4, with D uncertain. V lost 5 bases to trimming and J lost 0 bases, with 13 bases between them. CDR1 is SGHTA and CDR2 is FQGNSA in the germline V gene. The CDR3 has 16 residues. In nucleotides, the CDR3 is TGTGCCAGCAGCCAAGCGGGCGGTGCAACTAATGAAAAACTGTTTTTT. This codes for CASSQAGGATNEKLFF.

This clonotype appeared a few times. J is TRBJ1-4 and V is TRBV20-1; no firm D call. CDR1 and CDR2 (germline): DFQATT, SNEGSKA (reference sequence). V lost 2 bases and J lost 0, with 4 bases in between. The CDR3 sequence is 13 residues long. The CDR3 loop is CSARRATNEKLFF. The CDR3 DNA reads as TGCAGTGCTAGAAGGGCAACTAATGAAAAACTGTTTTTT.

Concerning this clonotype itself: This may be a read error: a much more frequent sequence differs by one nucleotide. The chain uses TRBV7-9 and TRBJ1-3, with a possible D match to TRBD1 (6 bases). CDR1 is SEHNR and CDR2 is FQNEAQ in the germline V gene (reference sequence). The CDR3 contains 16 residues. This CDR3 reads CASSDTGTLSGNTTYF. In DNA form, the CDR3 reads TGTGCCAGCAGCGATACCGGGACACTCTCTGGAAACACCACATATTTT.

CDR3 nucleotide sequence: TGTGCCAGCAGCCGGCCTACAGGGTCCACCGGGGAGCTGTTTTTT. It codes for CASSRPTGSTGELFF. This chain connects TRBV3-1 to TRBJ2-2, with D tentatively TRBD1 (6 bases). Germline V CDR1 and CDR2: LGHDT, YNNKEL (reference sequence). V lost 4 bases and J 4 bases, leaving 13 bases between the germline ends. CDR3 length: 15 residues.

The J gene is TRBJ2-7, the V gene TRBV5-1; 10 positions agree with TRBD2. Germline CDR1 and CDR2: SGHRS and YFSETQ. Trimming at V came to 4 bases and at J to 3 bases, leaving 10 bases not matched to a gene. The CDR3 covers 16 residues. CDR3 loop: CASSAPPSGSFYEQYF. Written as DNA, the CDR3 is TGCGCCAGCAGCGCCCCTCCTAGCGGGAGTTTCTACGAGCAGTACTTC.

This clonotype was found many times. V gene TRBV4-1 combines with J gene TRBJ2-3; the match to TRBD2 covers 7 bases. Germline V gene sequence: CDR1 MGHRA, CDR2 YSYEKL. This CDR3 has 16 amino acids. V lost 1 base, J lost 4 bases, and 8 bases stayed unmatched. CDR3 in amino acids: CASSQGASGKADTQYF. The CDR3 bases are TGCGCCAGCAGCCAAGGGGCTAGCGGCAAGGCAGATACGCAGTATTTT.